The 28 T cell receptor beta chains below were found in one sample sequenced in a study of response to subunit inactivated influenza vaccine. TCRdb independently ran MiXCR on the RT-PCR reads; one entry per CDR3 protein. The sample has about 700,000 distinct CDR3 sequences, 15% to 19% seen once. Sequences were derived from PBMCs from blood, sampled roughly 12 days after vaccination. All receptors come from a man aged 45 to 65 who received an inactivated influenza vaccine.

The rearrangement links TRBV9 to TRBJ2-7, with a tentative D call TRBD2 (6 bases). The CDR3 runs to 14 residues. Trimming cost V 0 bases and J 5 bases, with 12 bases left between them. CDR1 and CDR2 from the germline V gene are SGDLS and YYNGEE. The CDR3 spells CASSVAGESDEQYF. CDR3 nucleotide sequence: TGTGCCAGCAGCGTAGCGGGAGAGTCCGACGAGCAGTACTTC.

The chain employs TRBV3-1 and TRBJ1-4, with TRBD1 matching over 9 bases. V was clipped by 2 bases and J by 7 bases; unmatched bases: 8. Per the germline V gene, CDR1 is LGHDT and CDR2 is YNNKEL (reference sequence). The CDR3 extends over 16 amino acids. The CDR3 region is CASSQSTTGGGEKLFF. Written as DNA, the CDR3 is TGTGCCAGCAGCCAATCCACGACAGGGGGAGGTGAAAAACTGTTTTTT.

This clonotype was seen repeatedly, ten times or more. The chain employs TRBV29-1 and TRBJ2-3, with a weak D call TRBD2 (6 bases). The germline V and J ends were trimmed by 6 bases and 1 base, with 8 bases remaining between them. Germline V lookup: CDR1 SQVTM, CDR2 ANQGSEA. This CDR3 spans 12 amino acids. In DNA form, the CDR3 reads TGCAGCGTCCGGAGGGGCACAGATACGCAGTATTTT. Translating it yields CSVRRGTDTQYF.

This clonotype was counted between two and nine times. The chain couples TRBV12-3 or TRBV12-4 to TRBJ2-3; 8 bases line up with TRBD2. Losses at the gene ends were 5 bases for V and 4 bases for J; bases not matched to a gene: 5. This CDR3 has 14 residues. The CDR3 region has the DNA TGTGCCAGCAGTCTAGGGACTAGAGCAGATACGCAGTATTTT. Translating gives CASSLGTRADTQYF.

This clonotype has a handful of counts. V is TRBV7-3 and J is TRBJ2-1, with 7 bases fitting TRBD2. J was trimmed by 4 bases and V by 5 bases; bases with no gene match: 11. Germline assignment: CDR1 SGHTA and CDR2 FQGTGA. The CDR3 sequence is 16 residues long. CDR3 bases: TGTGCCAGCAGCGTGGGCGGGGGTACTTCTTACAATGAGCAGTTCTTC. Amino acid sequence: CASSVGGGTSYNEQFF. Full variable domain (rest looked up from reference TRBV7-3 and TRBJ2-1): GAGVSQTPSNKVTEKGKYVELRCDPISGHTALYWYRQSLGQGPEFLIYFQGTGAADDSGLPNDRFFAVRPEGSVSTLKIQRTERGDSAVYLCASSVGGGTSYNEQFFGPGTRLTVL.

This clonotype was seen more than once but under ten times. The chain joins TRBV4-2 to TRBJ2-6; D unclear. V was trimmed by 0 bases and J by 1 base, leaving 4 bases between them. Looked up from germline, CDR1 is LGHNA and CDR2 is YNFKEQ. The CDR3 runs to 15 residues. DNA for the CDR3: TGTGCCAGCAGCCAAGATCGGTCTGGGGCCAACGTCCTGACTTTC. Its protein is CASSQDRSGANVLTF.

This clonotype has only a few counts. The genes are TRBV2 and TRBJ2-1; 8 bases map to TRBD2. The CDR3 spans 14 residues. V dropped 4 bases and J dropped 10; count of bases not matched to a gene: 9. Germline lookup yields CDR1 SNHLY and CDR2 FYNNEI. CDR3 sequence reads: CASSAGTIAGEQFF. CDR3 DNA: TGTGCCAGCAGTGCCGGAACGATAGCGGGAGAGCAGTTCTTC.

J is TRBJ2-7 and V is TRBV7-6; possible D gene TRBD1, 5 bases. V gave up 5 bases and J gave up 3 bases, with 11 bases separating them. Germline V CDR1 and CDR2: SGHVS, FNYEAQ. The CDR3 length is 13 residues. The chain's CDR3 is CASSQGPYYEQYF. For the CDR3, the DNA is TGTGCCAGCAGCCAGGGTCCTTACTACGAGCAGTACTTC.

This sequence joins TRBV4-2 and TRBJ1-4, with 12 bases identical to TRBD1. Trimming cost V 3 bases and J 7 bases; bases outside gene matches: 9. CDR1 is LGHNA, CDR2 YNFKEQ, per germline. The CDR3 runs 17 residues. The CDR3 bases are TGTGCCAGCAGCCACGGTGGGACAGGGGGCGTGGGTGAAAAACTGTTTTTT. Translation: CASSHGGTGGVGEKLFF.

The table lists this clonotype with a few counts. V usage is TRBV19 and J usage is TRBJ2-7; D is unclear. The CDR3 has 10 residues. Germline lookup yields CDR1 LNHDA and CDR2 SQIVND (reference sequence). V lost 9 bases, J lost 5 bases, and 8 bases lay in between. Written as DNA, the CDR3 is TGTGCCAGAGGAACGGACGAGCAGTACTTC. As protein: CARGTDEQYF.

This clonotype was counted a few times. The chain employs TRBV30 and TRBJ2-3; 10 nucleotides agree with TRBD2. Trimming at V came to 3 bases and at J to 6 bases, leaving 21 bases not matched to a gene. Germline lookup yields CDR1 GTSNPN and CDR2 SVGIG (reference sequence). The CDR3 totals 19 residues. The CDR3 is CAWSARASGGLSTGDTQYF. CDR3 nucleotides: TGTGCCTGGAGCGCCCGGGCTAGCGGGGGCCTCTCAACAGGGGATACGCAGTATTTT.

The chain has TRBV20-1 and TRBJ1-2; a weak D match, TRBD1 (6 bases). CDR1 is DFQATT, CDR2 SNEGSKA, per germline (reference sequence). CDR3 size: 13 residues. CDR3 bases: TGCAGAGCCCGGGACACCAAAGGGGATGGCTACACCTTC. The encoded protein is CRARDTKGDGYTF.

This rearrangement joins TRBV25-1 to TRBJ1-1, with D possibly being TRBD1 (5 bases). Germline CDR1 MGHDK, CDR2 SYGVNS. The ends were cut back, 3 bases at V and 0 bases at J, with 14 bases in the middle. There are 16 residues in the CDR3. CDR3 in amino acids: CASSDWQGGMNTEAFF. DNA for the CDR3: TGTGCCAGCAGTGATTGGCAGGGAGGGATGAACACTGAAGCTTTCTTT.

This chain joins TRBV20-1 and TRBJ2-2; D gene ambiguous. The ends were cut back, 4 bases at V and 0 bases at J, with 6 bases in the middle. This CDR3 comprises 13 residues. Germline CDR1 DFQATT, CDR2 SNEGSKA (reference sequence). CDR3 loop: CSANAANTGELFF. DNA for the CDR3: TGCAGTGCTAATGCAGCGAACACCGGGGAGCTGTTTTTT.

The rearrangement links TRBV19 to TRBJ2-7; 10 nucleotides agree with TRBD2. CDR3 length equals 14 residues. V trimming: 6 bases; J trimming: 3 bases; junction bases outside the gene matches: 5. Germline lookup yields CDR1 LNHDA and CDR2 SQIVND (reference sequence). CDR3 in DNA: TGTGCCAGTAGCCCACTAGCGGGAATCTACGAGCAGTACTTC. Its protein is CASSPLAGIYEQYF.

This clonotype was recorded at least ten times. The chain carries TRBV28 and TRBJ1-2; D is unresolved. From germline, CDR1 is MDHEN and CDR2 SYDVKM. CDR3 length: 13 residues. The V and J ends lost 2 bases and 2 bases respectively, with 6 bases between them. CDR3 DNA: TGTGCCAGCAGTTTAGAACAGAACTATGGCTACACCTTC. Its translation is CASSLEQNYGYTF.

Only a few counts were recorded for this clonotype. The rearrangement uses TRBV6-5 and TRBJ2-5; D call uncertain. Germline CDR1 is MNHEY and CDR2 is SVGAGI. The CDR3 is made up of 13 amino acids. Trimming took off 2 bases at V and 1 base at J, with 5 bases between the two ends. The CDR3 DNA reads TGTGCCAGCAGTTACCACCCCCAAGAGACCCAGTACTTC. It specifies CASSYHPQETQYF.

V and J are TRBV10-3 and TRBJ2-1; D ambiguous. The CDR3 covers 17 residues. V was clipped by 2 bases and J by 0 bases, with 14 bases between them. CDR1 is ENHRY and CDR2 is SYGVKD in the germline V gene. CDR3 coding DNA: TGTGCCATCAGTGAGACGGGCTACAGTCGCTCCTACAATGAGCAGTTCTTC. This encodes CAISETGYSRSYNEQFF.

This clonotype occurred many times. The chain employs TRBV12-3 or TRBV12-4 and TRBJ2-7; D unclear. V was clipped by 6 bases and J by 2 bases, with 8 bases between them. The CDR3 totals 12 residues. CDR3 sequence reads: CASSLTPYEQYF. The CDR3 coding sequence is TGTGCCAGCAGCTTAACCCCCTACGAGCAGTACTTC.

The genes are TRBV11-3 and TRBJ2-1; TRBD1 matches at 8 bases. After removal of 5 bases from V and 4 bases from J, the junction contained 7 bases not matched to a gene. CDR1 and CDR2 (germline): SGHNT, YENEEA. This CDR3 is built from 15 residues. The DNA of the CDR3 is TGTGCCAGCAGCCCGCGGACAGGGCCGTACAATGAGCAGTTCTTC. The encoded protein is CASSPRTGPYNEQFF.

This clonotype came up a few times. The J gene is TRBJ2-7, the V gene TRBV10-3, with 14 bases fitting TRBD2. CDR1 and CDR2 from the germline V gene are ENHRY and SYGVKD. J was trimmed by 10 bases and V by 10 bases; bases with no gene match: 6. The CDR3 runs to 12 residues. CDR3 amino acids: CATRLAGGLQYF. The CDR3 coding sequence is TGTGCCACGCGACTAGCGGGAGGGCTCCAGTACTTC.

The genes are TRBV7-2 and TRBJ2-7; possibly TRBD1 or TRBD2 for D (6 bases each). This CDR3 is built from 14 residues. V was pared by 5 bases and J by 2 bases, with 13 bases between. Looked up from germline, CDR1 is SGHTA and CDR2 is FQGNSA. CDR3 sequence reads: CASSPEGGPYEQYF. The CDR3 DNA reads TGTGCCAGCAGCCCCGAGGGGGGACCCTACGAGCAGTACTTC. Filled out from reference TRBV7-2 and TRBJ2-7, the complete variable domain reads GAGVSQSPSNKVTEKGKDVELRCDPISGHTALYWYRQSLGQGLEFLIYFQGNSAPDKSGLPSDRFSAERTGGSVSTLTIQRTQQEDSAVYLCASSPEGGPYEQYFGPGTRLTVT.

This clonotype turned up a few times. The chain has TRBV6-1 and TRBJ2-6; weak D call: TRBD1 (5 bases). This CDR3 has 14 amino acids. V lost 5 bases and J 7 bases, leaving 12 bases between the germline ends. In germline, CDR1 is MNHNS, CDR2 SASEGT. CDR3 in amino acids: CASSSTGHANVLTF. The CDR3 region has the DNA TGTGCCAGCAGTAGCACAGGACACGCCAACGTCCTGACTTTC.

This clonotype came up many times. V and J are TRBV28 and TRBJ2-7; D is undetermined. V was clipped by 6 bases and J by 3 bases, with 9 bases between them. The CDR3 has 12 residues. Germline V gene sequence: CDR1 MDHEN, CDR2 SYDVKM. DNA of the CDR3: TGTGCCAGCAGATCGACCCACTACGAGCAGTACTTC. This translates into CASRSTHYEQYF.

This clonotype showed up just a few times. The chain joins TRBV5-1 to TRBJ2-5, with TRBD2 identical over 8 bases. The CDR3 totals 15 residues. CDR1 is SGHRS, CDR2 YFSETQ, per germline. The J segment lost 2 bases and the V segment lost 8 bases, leaving 11 bases of the junction unmatched. This CDR3 is CASAIATSAQETQYF. The DNA of the CDR3 is TGCGCCAGTGCCATTGCGACTAGCGCTCAAGAGACCCAGTACTTC.

V and J are TRBV6-2 or TRBV6-3 and TRBJ2-7, with a possible D match to TRBD1 (6 bases). The V gene's germline CDR1 is MNHEY and CDR2 SVGEGT. The CDR3 is 14 residues long. Trimming pared 6 bases from V and 5 bases from J, leaving 17 bases between. DNA for the CDR3: TGTGCCAGCAGGGATACAGGGTATGTCGACGAGCAGTACTTC. It codes for CASRDTGYVDEQYF.

This clonotype was recorded once. V is TRBV20-1 and J is TRBJ1-6; D is undetermined. V was pared by 5 bases and J by 9 bases, with 14 bases between. This CDR3 comprises 13 residues. Germline V gene lookup returns CDR1 DFQATT and CDR2 SNEGSKA (reference sequence). The DNA of the CDR3 is TGCAGTGCTGGGGTTAGACCGGGTTCACCCCTCCACTTT. Translating it yields CSAGVRPGSPLHF.

The chain couples TRBV20-1 to TRBJ2-2; 11 bases fit TRBD1. V lost 3 bases and J lost 0; bases outside the gene matches: 3. This CDR3 is built from 16 residues. CDR1 is DFQATT, CDR2 SNEGSKA, per germline (reference sequence). CDR3 nucleotide sequence: TGCAGTGCTAGGAAGGGACAGGGGGCGAACACCGGGGAGCTGTTTTTT. This codes for CSARKGQGANTGELFF.